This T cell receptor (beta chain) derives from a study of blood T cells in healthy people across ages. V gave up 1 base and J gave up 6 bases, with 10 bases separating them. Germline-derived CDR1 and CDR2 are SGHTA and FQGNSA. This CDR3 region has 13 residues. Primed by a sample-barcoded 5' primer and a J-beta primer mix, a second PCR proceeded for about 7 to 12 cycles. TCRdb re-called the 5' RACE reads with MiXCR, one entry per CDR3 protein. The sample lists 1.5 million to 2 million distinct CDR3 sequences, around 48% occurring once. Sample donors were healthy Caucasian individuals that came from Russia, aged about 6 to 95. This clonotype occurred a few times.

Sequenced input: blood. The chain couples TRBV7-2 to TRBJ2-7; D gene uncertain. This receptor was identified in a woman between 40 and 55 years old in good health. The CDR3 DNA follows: TGTGCCAGCAGCTTAGGGGGTCCAAGCGAGCAGTACTTC. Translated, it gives CASSLGGPSEQYF.